A selection of T cell receptor beta chains follows, all from one sample in a study of OX40 agonist ivuxolimab in advanced cancers. Profiling relied on immunoSEQ multiplex PCR, and the TCRdb table lists in-frame clones only, not all of them. The sample lists about 47,000 clones, under 90% occurring once. Sequenced material: CD4+ or CD8+ T cells sorted from blood, taken in a trial of the OX40 agonist ivuxolimab. The receptors here all came from an adult with an advanced solid tumor such as melanoma, head and neck, liver or kidney cancer. Each CDR3 is given with its conserved first and last residue. A D gene is named only where the DNA matches it firmly. Expanded clones are given a class, and other clones once, few, many or no size at all.

>-|TRBJ2-2|TRBV7-9|TRBD1
CASSSLGTGGTGELFF
TGTGCCAGCAGCTCGCTCGGGACAGGTGGCACCGGGGAGCTGTTTTTT
>-|TRBJ1-4|TRBV15|-
CATSRVMGGEKLFF
TGTGCCACCAGCAGAGTAATGGGCGGTGAAAAACTGTTTTTT
>-|TRBJ2-1|TRBV2|TRBD1
CASSEWTGDNEQFF
TGTGCCAGCAGTGAGTGGACAGGGGACAATGAGCAGTTCTTC
>few|TRBJ2-1|TRBV4-1|TRBD1
CASSHPGQAYNEQFF
TGCGCCAGCAGCCACCCGGGACAGGCTTACAATGAGCAGTTCTTC
>-|TRBJ2-1|TRBV4-1|-
CASSQVPEWMTDNSYNEQFF
TGCGCCAGCAGCCAAGTCCCCGAGTGGATGACGGATAACTCCTACAATGAGCAGTTCTTC
>once|TRBJ2-7|TRBV28|TRBD1
CASSSGQGANEQYF
TGTGCCAGCAGTTCGGGACAGGGGGCAAACGAGCAGTACTTC
>-|TRBJ2-3|TRBV27|TRBD1
CASRGDRGTTDTQYF
TGTGCCAGCAGGGGGGACAGGGGAACGACAGATACGCAGTATTTT
>-|TRBJ1-2|TRBV19|TRBD1
CASSAGTGYGYTF
TGTGCCAGTAGTGCCGGGACAGGCTATGGCTACACCTTC
>-|TRBJ2-2|TRBV13|-
CASSLVRGANTGELFF
TGTGCCAGCAGCTTAGTCAGGGGCGCGAACACCGGGGAGCTGTTTTTT
>-|TRBJ1-1|TRBV9|TRBD1
CASSKGAGFFPNTEAFF
TGTGCCAGCAGCAAGGGGGCAGGGTTCTTCCCTAACACTGAAGCTTTCTTT
>-|TRBJ2-7|TRBV11-3|-
CASSLQGDTSFYEQYF
TGTGCCAGCAGCTTACAAGGGGACACGTCTTTCTACGAGCAGTACTTC
>-|TRBJ2-1|TRBV7-9|TRBD1
CASSSFRDRGYNEQFF
TGTGCCAGCAGCTCGTTCCGGGACAGGGGGTACAATGAGCAGTTCTTC
>-|TRBJ2-2|TRBV7-6|TRBD2
CASSPGTSGTGELFF
TGTGCCAGCAGCCCAGGGACTAGCGGCACCGGGGAGCTGTTTTTT
>-|TRBJ1-5|TRBV27|-
CASSLGPINQPQHF
TGTGCCAGCAGTTTGGGGCCGATCAATCAGCCCCAGCATTTT
>-|TRBJ2-5|TRBV12-5|TRBD2
CASGFRLAGGMETQYF
TGTGCTAGTGGTTTTCGACTAGCGGGAGGGATGGAGACCCAGTACTTC
>-|TRBJ2-7|TRBV5-4|-
CASSLTGSEQYF
TGTGCCAGCAGCTTGACAGGTTCCGAGCAGTACTTC
>-|TRBJ2-7|TRBV5-5|-
CASSLATGAYEQYF
TGTGCCAGCAGCTTGGCGACAGGTGCCTACGAGCAGTACTTC
>-|TRBJ1-2|TRBV7-2|-
CASSSPQETYGYTF
TGTGCCAGCAGCTCCCCACAGGAGACCTATGGCTACACCTTC
>-|TRBJ2-1|TRBV27|-
CASKAGPSYNEQFF
TGTGCCAGCAAAGCGGGTCCCTCCTACAATGAGCAGTTCTTC
>-|TRBJ1-1|TRBV9|-
CASSPRHIPDTLNTEAFF
TGTGCCAGCAGCCCCCGACATATACCCGATACTTTGAACACTGAAGCTTTCTTT
>-|TRBJ2-2|TRBV18|-
CASSPKTTGELFF
TGTGCCAGCTCACCTAAGACCACCGGGGAGCTGTTTTTT
>-|TRBJ2-5|TRBV25-1|-
CASSGQEQQETQYF
TGTGCCAGCAGTGGTCAGGAACAACAAGAGACCCAGTACTTC
>-|TRBJ2-3|TRBV7-9|TRBD2
CASRPKTSGRADTQYF
TGTGCCAGCAGACCCAAGACTAGCGGGAGGGCAGATACGCAGTATTTT